What follows are 10 T cell receptor beta chains derived from one specimen sequenced in a study of CD8+ T cells in alopecia areata (dated by TCRdb to the late 2010s). The library came from the immunoSEQ multiplex PCR assay. RNA was extracted from all samples and reverse transcribed into cDNA, which served as template for TCR sequencing. The table comes from immuneACCESS by way of TCRdb, which keeps in-frame sequences with V and J called. Part of the clones is missing from these tables; in studies checked, under half for an unresolved V gene and the rest for unknown reasons. The sample table lists around 290,000 clones, more than 45% of them with a count of one. More than 1.5% of the sample rests with the top ten. This sample's time point label indicates: around 22 weeks on oral tofacitinib. Explained via the paper, the treatment or condition label denotes: oral pan-JAK inhibitor, 5-10 mg twice daily.

This material consisted of CD4+ T cells sorted from blood, taken at week 24, from a patient treated with tofacitinib. The receptor set was obtained from a human donor with alopecia areata.

This chain joins TRBV29-1 and TRBJ2-7; D gene uncertain. The CDR3 loop spans 14 amino acids. Germline V gene sequence: CDR1 SQVTM, CDR2 ANQGSEA. Trimming stripped 3 bases from V and 1 base from J, with 13 bases between. The CDR3, as DNA: TGCAGCGTTGACTCAGGATTGGCTTCCTACGAGCAGTACTTC. This codes for CSVDSGLASYEQYF.

The genes are TRBV30 and TRBJ1-4; the D gene is possibly TRBD1 (6 bases). The CDR3 sequence is 14 residues long. V shed 0 bases and J shed 8 bases, with 13 bases lying between them. Germline CDR1 is GTSNPN and CDR2 is SVGIG (reference sequence). CDR3 nucleotide sequence: TGTGCCTGGAGTGTACGTGGGACAACAGAAAAACTGTTTTTT. It codes for CAWSVRGTTEKLFF. Supplemented by reference TRBV30 and TRBJ1-4, the full variable domain reads SQTIHQWPATLVQPVGSPLSLECTVEGTSNPNLYWYRQAAGRGLQLLFYSVGIGQISSEVPQNLSASRPQDRQFILSSKKLLLSDSGFYLCAWSVRGTTEKLFFGSGTQLSVL.

This clone has only one observation. The V call is TRBV30, the J call TRBJ1-2, with D hard to call. Per the germline V gene, CDR1 is GTSNPN and CDR2 is SVGIG (reference sequence). The ends were cut back, 1 base at V and 3 bases at J, with 9 bases in the middle. The CDR3 runs to 13 residues. The CDR3 nucleotides are TGTGCCTGGAGTGGCATAAGGGACTATGGCTACACCTTC. As protein: CAWSGIRDYGYTF.

V gene TRBV7-2 combines with J gene TRBJ2-5, with 9 nucleotides matching TRBD1. The V segment lost 5 bases and the J segment 7 bases; nucleotides outside the gene matches: 8. The CDR3 runs to 14 residues. The V gene's germline CDR1 is SGHTA and CDR2 FQGNSA. The CDR3: CASSGQGTSGTQYF. The CDR3 region has the DNA TGTGCCAGCAGCGGACAGGGGACATCAGGGACCCAGTACTTC.

The genes are TRBV2 and TRBJ2-1; 14 bases are shared with TRBD2. Germline values: CDR1 SNHLY, CDR2 FYNNEI. With V trimmed by 11 bases and J by 10 bases, 7 bases remained unmatched. This CDR3 has 13 amino acids. CDR3: CASGTSGGVEQFF. The CDR3 DNA sequence: TGTGCCTCCGGGACTAGCGGGGGAGTAGAGCAGTTCTTC. The entire variable domain, with the rest obtained from reference TRBV2 and TRBJ2-1, is as follows: EPEVTQTPSHQVTQMGQEVILRCVPISNHLYFYWYRQILGQKVEFLVSFYNNEISEKSEIFDDQFSVERPDGSNFTLKIRSTKLEDSAMYFCASGTSGGVEQFFGPGTRLTVL.

The chain recombines TRBV30 with TRBJ1-2; 8 bases fit TRBD1. CDR3 length: 14 residues. The germline V gene encodes CDR1 GTSNPN and CDR2 SVGIG (reference sequence). The ends lost 1 base at V and 5 bases at J; junction bases unmatched: 6. CDR3 sequence: CAWSGQGQVYGYTF. CDR3 coding DNA: TGTGCCTGGAGTGGCCAGGGACAGGTTTATGGCTACACCTTC.

The chain has TRBV4-2 and TRBJ2-1; 11 bases map to TRBD1. The V and J ends lost 0 bases and 6 bases, in that order; junction bases with no gene match: 4. This CDR3 contains 16 residues. The V gene's germline CDR1 is LGHNA and CDR2 YNFKEQ. This chain's CDR3 is CASSQETGTGGNEQFF. The CDR3, as DNA: TGTGCCAGCAGCCAAGAGACGGGGACAGGGGGCAATGAGCAGTTCTTC.

This rearrangement joins TRBV7-9 to TRBJ2-3; the D is unclear. The CDR3 loop spans 15 amino acids. CDR1 and CDR2 (germline): SEHNR, FQNEAQ (reference sequence). The V end was cut by 2 bases, the J end by 0 bases, with 9 bases between. The CDR3 loop is CASSLLLGSTDTQYF. CDR3 DNA: TGTGCCAGCAGCTTATTGTTGGGAAGCACAGATACGCAGTATTTT.

The V call is TRBV28, the J call TRBJ2-4; 8 bases align to TRBD1. The CDR3 loop spans 18 amino acids. Germline V gene lookup returns CDR1 MDHEN and CDR2 SYDVKM. With 2 bases clipped from V and 0 bases from J, the junction kept 9 bases outside the gene matches. For the CDR3, the DNA is TGTGCCAGCAGTTTACGATTCCGGACAGGGCTAGCCAAAAACATTCAGTACTTC. Its protein is CASSLRFRTGLAKNIQYF.

This clone has more than one count but fewer than ten. The chain combines TRBV19 with TRBJ2-3; 10 nucleotides line up with TRBD1. The J segment lost 5 bases and the V segment lost 3 bases, leaving 2 bases of the junction unmatched. The CDR3 loop spans 14 amino acids. The germline gives CDR1 LNHDA, CDR2 SQIVND (reference sequence). CDR3 protein: CASSIRTGGDTQYF. In DNA, the CDR3 is TGTGCCAGTAGTATTAGGACAGGGGGAGATACGCAGTATTTT.